This TCR beta chain originates from a study of T-cell reconstitution after alpha-beta-depleted transplantation in children (dated by TCRdb to the mid-2010s). Regarding the research as a whole: T-cell immune reconstitution after TCRalphabeta/CD19-depleted allogeneic hematopoietic cell transplantation in children was quantitatively tracked in the study by means of TCR repertoire profiling.

Receptor libraries were prepared by PCR. The reads were generated on an Illumina HiSeq 2500. TCR library preparation used molecular barcoding, with unique molecular identifiers applied to normalize quantification of the TCRbeta repertoire. TCRdb handled the public reads itself, with Q25 trimming in fastp and clone calling in MiXCR, and kept productive beta chains. A single entry per CDR3 protein holds the most common genes and DNA from its merged rows. The sample table records a few hundred thousand distinct CDR3 sequences; around a tenth of these occur just once. The leading ten clones occupy roughly 2.5% of the sample. V gives up 0 bases and J gives up 1 base, and the segment between their germline ends measures 11 bases. In the germline V gene, CDR1 corresponds to SGHRS and CDR2 to YFSETQ. From the cysteine up to the phenylalanine, the CDR3 has a length of 16 residues. The kept DNA is CDR3 alone, 48 bases in frame from the first base.

This clonotype was recorded many times. This receptor's antigen is unknown. Base qualities are missing; no much larger clone stands one base away. The sequence links TRBV5-1 to TRBJ2-4; no D gene can be assigned with confidence. This clonotype was obtained from a human donor who donated a stem cell graft to a child with acute lymphoblastic leukemia. Sequencing used PBMCs from the stem cell graft donor, obtained from the stem cell graft. The DNA sequence is TGCGCCAGCAGCTTGGGAGGCGGCAGTGCCAAAAACATTCAGTACTTC. It encodes CASSLGGGSAKNIQYF.